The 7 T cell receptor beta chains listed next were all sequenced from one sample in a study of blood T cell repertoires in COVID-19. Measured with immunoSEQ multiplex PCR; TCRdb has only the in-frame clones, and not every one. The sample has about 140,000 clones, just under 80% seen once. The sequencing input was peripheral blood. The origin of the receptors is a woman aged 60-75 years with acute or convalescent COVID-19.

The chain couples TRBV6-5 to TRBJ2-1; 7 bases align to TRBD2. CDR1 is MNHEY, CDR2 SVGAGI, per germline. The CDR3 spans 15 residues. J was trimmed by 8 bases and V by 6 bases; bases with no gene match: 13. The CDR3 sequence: CASRGLGGSADEQFF. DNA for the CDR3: TGTGCCAGCAGGGGACTGGGCGGGAGTGCTGATGAGCAGTTCTTC.

CDR3: CASSLDTSGASTDTQYF. For the CDR3, the DNA is TGTGCCAGCAGCTTAGATACTAGCGGGGCGAGCACAGATACGCAGTATTTT. The V and J genes are TRBV11-2 and TRBJ2-3; 10 positions match TRBD2. J gave up 0 bases and V 0 bases, and 3 bases lay outside the gene matches. In germline, CDR1 is SGHAT, CDR2 FQNNGV. CDR3 length: 17 amino acids.

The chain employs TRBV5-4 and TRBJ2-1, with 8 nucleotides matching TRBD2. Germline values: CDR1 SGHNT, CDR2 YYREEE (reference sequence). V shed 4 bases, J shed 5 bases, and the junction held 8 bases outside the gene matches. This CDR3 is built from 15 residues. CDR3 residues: CASSPRTSRDNEQFF. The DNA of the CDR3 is TGTGCCAGCAGCCCCCGGACTAGCAGAGACAATGAGCAGTTCTTC.

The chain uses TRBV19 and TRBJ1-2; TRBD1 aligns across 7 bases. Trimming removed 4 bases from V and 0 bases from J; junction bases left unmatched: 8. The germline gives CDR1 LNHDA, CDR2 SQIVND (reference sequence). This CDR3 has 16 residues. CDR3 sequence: CASSTTGDPTNYGYTF. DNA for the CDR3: TGTGCCAGTAGTACCACAGGGGATCCCACTAACTATGGCTACACCTTC.

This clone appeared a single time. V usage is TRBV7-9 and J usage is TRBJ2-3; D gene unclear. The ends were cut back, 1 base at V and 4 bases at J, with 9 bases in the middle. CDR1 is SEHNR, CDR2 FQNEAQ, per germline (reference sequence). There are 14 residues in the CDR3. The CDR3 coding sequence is TGTGCCAGCAGCTTAGGGAGTCATTCAGATACGCAGTATTTT. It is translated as CASSLGSHSDTQYF. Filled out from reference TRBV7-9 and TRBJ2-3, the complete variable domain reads DTGVSQNPRHKITKRGQNVTFRCDPISEHNRLYWYRQTLGQGPEFLTYFQNEAQLEKSRLLSDRFSAERPKGSFSTLEIQRTEQGDSAMYLCASSLGSHSDTQYFGPGTRLTVL.

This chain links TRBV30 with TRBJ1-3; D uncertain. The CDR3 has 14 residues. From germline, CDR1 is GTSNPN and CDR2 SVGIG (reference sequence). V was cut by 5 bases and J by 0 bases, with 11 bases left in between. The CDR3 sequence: CAWSLESSGNTIYF. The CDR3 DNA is TGTGCCTGGTCCCTTGAGAGCTCTGGAAACACCATATATTTT.

The CDR3 bases are TGTGCCAGCAGCTTGGCCGACAGAAAAGCTTTCTTT. Translation gives CASSLADRKAFF. V is TRBV28 and J is TRBJ1-1; a weak D match, TRBD1 (5 bases). The CDR3 sequence is 12 residues long. Per germline, CDR1 MDHEN and CDR2 SYDVKM. Trimming left V 6 bases short and J 9 bases short, with 14 bases between.